What follows are 13 T cell receptor beta chains derived from one specimen sequenced in a study of T cell repertoires in cytomegalovirus infection. TCRdb itself ran the reads through MiXCR, one entry per CDR3 protein. Here the sample spans 450,000 to 550,000 distinct CDR3 sequences, more than 15% being singletons. The sequenced material came from CD8+ T cells from PBMCs. The receptors originated from a human donor in good health (CMV status not recorded). Some clones in this sample may be carry-over from other donors' samples.

At least ten counts were recorded for this clonotype. The V gene is TRBV6-5, the J gene TRBJ1-1, with unresolved D. The CDR3 has 14 amino acids. The V end lost 10 bases, the J end lost 3 bases, and 18 bases lay between the germline ends. Germline loops: CDR1 MNHEY, CDR2 SVGAGI. Here the CDR3 DNA reads TGTGCCACAAACGACCGCGATTTGGACACTGAAGCTTTCTTT. It encodes CATNDRDLDTEAFF.

This clonotype was recorded at least ten times. The CDR3 coding sequence is TGTGCCAGCAGCCCCCTGACTAGCGATGAGCAGTTCTTC. The encoded protein is CASSPLTSDEQFF. J is TRBJ2-1 and V is TRBV28; 8 nucleotides agree with TRBD2. CDR3 length: 13 residues. Germline V CDR1 and CDR2: MDHEN, SYDVKM. The ends lost 6 bases at V and 8 bases at J; junction bases unmatched: 6. The full variable domain, rest sourced from reference TRBV28 and TRBJ2-1, is DVKVTQSSRYLVKRTGEKVFLECVQDMDHENMFWYRQDPGLGLRLIYFSYDVKMKEKGDIPEGYSVSREKKERFSLILESASTNQTSMYLCASSPLTSDEQFFGPGTRLTVL.

This clonotype was detected many times. This chain joins TRBV5-5 and TRBJ2-7; 12 positions agree with TRBD2. From germline, CDR1 is SGHKS and CDR2 YYEKEE (reference sequence). There are 14 residues in the CDR3. J lost 3 bases, V lost 4 bases, and 2 bases had no gene match. The CDR3 reads CASSPTSGSYEQYF. In DNA, the CDR3 is TGTGCCAGCAGCCCGACTAGCGGGAGCTACGAGCAGTACTTC.

The J gene is TRBJ2-3, the V gene TRBV20-1; 14 bases map to TRBD2. Germline V gene sequence: CDR1 DFQATT, CDR2 SNEGSKA (reference sequence). This CDR3 contains 15 residues. V trimming: 5 bases; J trimming: 4 bases; junction bases outside the gene matches: 5. CDR3 amino acids: CSAPRLAGGPDTQYF. In nucleotides, the CDR3 is TGCAGTGCTCCCCGACTAGCGGGAGGGCCAGATACGCAGTATTTT.

The table lists this clonotype with many counts. This chain joins TRBV7-9 and TRBJ2-1; a possible D gene is TRBD2 (6 bases). Germline-derived CDR1 and CDR2 are SEHNR and FQNEAQ (reference sequence). Trimming left V 1 base short and J 6 bases short, with 13 bases between. The CDR3 consists of 15 residues. CDR3 amino acids: CASSLGGRRANEQFF. The CDR3 bases are TGTGCCAGCAGCTTAGGCGGTCGGAGGGCCAATGAGCAGTTCTTC.

The V gene is TRBV28, the J gene TRBJ1-2; D unclear. Deletions cut 1 base from V and 4 bases from J, with 10 bases between. The CDR3 covers 14 residues. From germline, CDR1 is MDHEN and CDR2 SYDVKM. The CDR3 nucleotides are TGTGCCAGCAGTTTATACCCGGGCAGCTATGGCTACACCTTC. It specifies CASSLYPGSYGYTF.

The genes are TRBV7-2 and TRBJ2-7; D is perhaps TRBD2 (6 bases). The V and J ends lost 9 bases and 3 bases respectively, with 21 bases between them. Germline loops: CDR1 SGHTA, CDR2 FQGNSA. The CDR3 totals 15 residues. The CDR3 loop reads CARSPPGRESYEQYF. The CDR3 nucleotides are TGTGCCAGAAGCCCCCCCGGTCGGGAGAGCTACGAGCAGTACTTC.

This clonotype was counted ten times or more. The V call is TRBV7-8, the J call TRBJ2-3, with D perhaps given as TRBD1 or TRBD2 (5 bases each). The germline V and J ends were trimmed by 5 bases and 0 bases, with 9 bases remaining between them. This CDR3 has 14 residues. Per the germline V gene, CDR1 is SGHVS and CDR2 is FQNEAQ. The CDR3 nucleotides are TGTGCCAGCAGCCTCCGGGACAGCACAGATACGCAGTATTTT. This gives the protein CASSLRDSTDTQYF.

This clonotype has only a few counts. The chain joins TRBV7-6 to TRBJ1-4; 7 bases align to TRBD1. Trimming cost V 5 bases and J 8 bases; bases outside gene matches: 11. The CDR3 is made up of 15 amino acids. The germline V gene has CDR1 SGHVS and CDR2 FNYEAQ. The CDR3 DNA is TGTGCCAGCAGCCCCTGGGACAGAGCGGGGGAAAAACTGTTTTTT. It specifies CASSPWDRAGEKLFF. The full variable domain, its missing parts supplied by reference TRBV7-6 and TRBJ1-4, is GAGVSQSPRYKVTKRGQDVALRCDPISGHVSLYWYRQALGQGPEFLTYFNYEAQQDKSGLPNDRFSAERPEGSISTLTIQRTEQRDSAMYRCASSPWDRAGEKLFFGSGTQLSVL.

This clonotype occurred many times. The V call is TRBV12-5, the J call TRBJ2-1; the D gene could be TRBD1 or TRBD2 (7 bases each). Germline V gene sequence: CDR1 LGHNT, CDR2 FRNRAP. V was pared by 7 bases and J by 10 bases, with 17 bases between. The CDR3 spans 13 residues. The CDR3 is CASVMGGGQEQFF. The CDR3 DNA is TGTGCTAGTGTCATGGGGGGGGGACAGGAGCAGTTCTTC. The whole variable domain, remainder taken from reference TRBV12-5 and TRBJ2-1, is DARVTQTPRHKVTEMGQEVTMRCQPILGHNTVFWYRQTMMQGLELLAYFRNRAPLDDSGMPKDRFSAEMPDATLATLKIQPSEPRDSAVYFCASVMGGGQEQFFGPGTRLTVL.

The sample holds a few counts of this clonotype. The V and J genes are TRBV7-9 and TRBJ2-5; no firm D call. CDR3 length: 16 residues. Germline CDR1 SEHNR, CDR2 FQNEAQ (reference sequence). V was shortened by 5 bases and J by 4 bases, with 20 bases between the two germline ends. CDR3: CASSPREVEVVETQYF. The CDR3 region has the DNA TGTGCCAGCAGCCCCCGCGAGGTTGAAGTGGTAGAGACCCAGTACTTC.

This clonotype was picked up a small number of times. Here the CDR3 reads CASSSGTGEYSYEQYF. CDR3 DNA sequence: TGTGCCAGCAGCTCCGGGACGGGGGAATACTCCTACGAGCAGTACTTC. The gene calls are TRBV5-4 and TRBJ2-7, with D possibly being TRBD2 (6 bases). The CDR3 contains 16 residues. Trimming removed 3 bases from V and 0 bases from J, with 16 bases in between. Looked up from germline, CDR1 is SGHNT and CDR2 is YYREEE (reference sequence).

This clonotype has only one observation. The missing conserved phenylalanine or tryptophan at the end of this CDR3 makes a read error likely. The genes are TRBV14 and TRBJ2-7; D gene unclear. This CDR3 contains 13 residues. V shed 4 bases and J shed 1 base, with 8 bases lying between them. Germline V CDR1 and CDR2: SGHDN, FVKESK. The chain's CDR3 is CASSPHESYEQYL. The CDR3 DNA follows: TGTGCCAGCAGCCCCCACGAGTCCTACGAGCAGTACTTA.